Following are 30 T cell receptor beta chains from one sample sequenced in a study of shared clonotypes between healthy human individuals. Sequencing was performed with immunoSEQ multiplex PCR; in TCRdb, only in-frame clones are kept and a portion is missing. This table holds over 2 million clones, less than 95% found once. Naive CD8 cells comprised CD45RO-negative, CCR7-positively selected cells, excluding terminally differentiated effector memory CD45RA+ cells. Sequenced input: naive CD8+ T cells sorted from blood. These receptors were collected from a young man in good health.

The chain uses TRBV6-1 and TRBJ2-7; 7 nucleotides agree with TRBD1. The V segment lost 6 bases and the J segment 4 bases; nucleotides outside the gene matches: 12. Per germline, CDR1 MNHNS and CDR2 SASEGT. The CDR3 sequence is 15 residues long. CDR3 nucleotides: TGTGCCAGCAGCCACACAGGGGTCCAGGGGTACGAGCAGTACTTC. Translating it yields CASSHTGVQGYEQYF.

Turning to this clone: The same CDR3 can be traced to other DNA sequences in this sample. The DNA of the CDR3 is TGTGCCAGCAGTTATGGGGGTCGGGAGACCCAGTACTTC. Translated: CASSYGGRETQYF. This chain joins TRBV6-5 and TRBJ2-5; D assignment may be TRBD1 or TRBD2 (5 bases each). Trimming removed 3 bases at V and 5 bases at J, with 10 bases between. The germline CDR1 and CDR2 sequences are MNHEY and SVGAGI. The CDR3 has 13 amino acids.

The rearrangement joins TRBV29-1 to TRBJ1-1; 7 positions agree with TRBD1. The CDR3 covers 16 residues. Germline V gene data show CDR1 as SQVTM and CDR2 as ANQGSEA. Germline trimming cut 3 bases from V and 7 bases from J; bases unmatched to any gene: 17. CDR3 sequence reads: CSVETTTLDRAIEAFF. In nucleotides, the CDR3 is TGCAGCGTTGAGACCACCACGTTAGACAGGGCAATTGAAGCTTTCTTT.

On this clone: A single base separates this from a much larger clone, so it may be a read error. Other DNA sequences in this sample translate to the same CDR3. The genes are TRBV13 and TRBJ2-7; D unresolved. V lost 4 bases to trimming and J lost 3 bases, with 4 bases between them. This CDR3 has 11 residues. Germline CDR1 PRHDT, CDR2 FYEKMQ (reference sequence). CDR3 sequence: CASSSDYEQYF. In nucleotides, the CDR3 is TGTGCCAGCAGCTCCGACTACGAGCAGTACTTC.

This chain connects TRBV5-1 to TRBJ2-7; maybe TRBD1 (5 bases). V was clipped by 2 bases and J by 5 bases, with 11 bases between them. The CDR3 is made up of 13 amino acids. The germline V gene encodes CDR1 SGHRS and CDR2 YFSETQ. CDR3 nucleotides: TGCGCCAGCAGCTTAGACAGCCCAAACGAGCAGTACTTC. The encoded protein is CASSLDSPNEQYF.

With respect to this clone: Other DNA sequences in this sample translate to the same CDR3. V usage is TRBV29-1 and J usage is TRBJ1-2, with D uncertain. From germline, CDR1 is SQVTM and CDR2 ANQGSEA. This CDR3 is 9 amino acids long. The germline V and J ends were trimmed by 4 bases and 6 bases, with 3 bases remaining between them. The CDR3 DNA sequence: TGCAGCGTTGGGGATGGCTACACCTTC. It encodes CSVGDGYTF.

This rearrangement joins TRBV7-9 to TRBJ2-2; the D gene is possibly TRBD1 (6 bases). Germline CDR1 reads SEHNR; CDR2 reads FQNEAQ (reference sequence). V was pared by 5 bases and J by 4 bases, with 17 bases between. The CDR3 spans 16 residues. The CDR3 DNA reads as TGTGCCAGCAGCACCTCGTTAGGACAGACCACCGGGGAGCTGTTTTTT. Residues: CASSTSLGQTTGELFF. The full variable domain, rest sourced from reference TRBV7-9 and TRBJ2-2, is DTGVSQNPRHKITKRGQNVTFRCDPISEHNRLYWYRQTLGQGPEFLTYFQNEAQLEKSRLLSDRFSAERPKGSFSTLEIQRTEQGDSAMYLCASSTSLGQTTGELFFGEGSRLTVL.

The chain uses TRBV4-3 and TRBJ2-7; 9 nucleotides match TRBD1. The length of the CDR3 is 15 residues. Germline V gives CDR1 LGHNA, CDR2 YSLEER. The trim removed 4 bases at V and 3 bases at J, leaving 7 bases unmatched. In DNA form, the CDR3 reads TGCGCCAGCAGCCCTATGCCGGGACAGGGCTACGAGCAGTACTTC. Amino acids: CASSPMPGQGYEQYF.

This clone was seen just once. This chain links TRBV5-8 with TRBJ1-5; no definite D call. V was shortened by 1 base and J by 1 base, with 6 bases between the two germline ends. This CDR3 has 14 residues. Per germline, CDR1 SGHTS and CDR2 YDEGEE. DNA of the CDR3: TGTGCCAGCAGCTTGACCGGGAGCAATCAGCCCCAGCATTTT. Its translation: CASSLTGSNQPQHF. Complete variable domain (other parts from reference TRBV5-8 and TRBJ1-5): EAGVTQSPTHLIKTRGQQATLRCSPISGHTSVYWYQQALGLGLQFLLWYDEGEERNRGNFPPRFSGRQFPNYSSELNVNALELEDSALYLCASSLTGSNQPQHFGDGTRLSIL.

The V and J genes are TRBV6-6 and TRBJ1-1; D ambiguous. From germline, CDR1 is MNHNY and CDR2 SVGAGI (reference sequence). Trimming left V 4 bases short and J 1 base short, with 7 bases between. The length of the CDR3 is 13 residues. CDR3 nucleotides: TGTGCCAGCAGTTCCTTAGAGAACACTGAAGCTTTCTTT. Translating gives CASSSLENTEAFF.

This clone was seen once. The chain couples TRBV9 to TRBJ1-1; D may be TRBD1 (5 bases). The CDR3 covers 15 residues. Trimming stripped 7 bases from V and 1 base from J, with 17 bases between. CDR1 SGDLS and CDR2 YYNGEE come from the germline V gene. This chain's CDR3 is CASSAAPRGNTEAFF. In nucleotides, the CDR3 is TGTGCCAGCTCGGCCGCCCCTAGGGGGAACACTGAAGCTTTCTTT.

Remarks on this clone: An end of the junction does not agree with germline; a read error may underlie this. This sequence joins TRBV5-6 and TRBJ1-3; 7 bases map to TRBD1. Germline V CDR1 and CDR2: SGHDT, YYEEEE. The CDR3 spans 15 residues. The DNA of the CDR3 is TGTGCCAGCAGCTTCGAGACAGGGACTGGTAACACCATATATTTT. Encoded protein: CASSFETGTGNTIYF.

The rearrangement uses TRBV10-2 and TRBJ2-5; D unresolved. Germline-derived CDR1 and CDR2 are WSHSY and SAAADI. The CDR3 sequence is 15 residues long. V was pared by 6 bases and J by 0 bases, with 14 bases between. The CDR3: CASSQLWTDQETQYF. The CDR3 DNA reads as TGCGCCAGCAGCCAGCTTTGGACGGACCAAGAGACCCAGTACTTC.

The chain uses TRBV7-9 and TRBJ1-1, with a possible D match to TRBD1 (5 bases). Germline V gives CDR1 SEHNR, CDR2 FQNEAQ (reference sequence). The V end lost 6 bases, the J end lost 1 base, and 12 bases lay between the germline ends. The CDR3 is 14 residues long. CDR3 in amino acids: CASRPRTGNTEAFF. The CDR3 coding sequence is TGTGCCAGCAGACCAAGAACAGGGAACACTGAAGCTTTCTTT.

As for this clone: The same CDR3 also results from other DNA sequences found in this sample. The rearrangement uses TRBV7-6 and TRBJ2-3, with D tentatively TRBD1 (5 bases). The length of the CDR3 is 13 residues. The V gene's germline CDR1 is SGHVS and CDR2 FNYEAQ. V lost 1 base to trimming and J lost 3 bases, with 5 bases between them. The CDR3 sequence is CASSLEGTDTQYF. CDR3 bases: TGTGCCAGCAGCTTAGAGGGGACAGATACGCAGTATTTT.

This clone was seen a few times. The CDR3 reads CASSQDITDTQYF. Written as DNA, the CDR3 is TGCGCCAGCAGCCAAGATATAACAGATACGCAGTATTTT. The J gene is TRBJ2-3, the V gene TRBV4-1; the D is unclear. CDR1 MGHRA and CDR2 YSYEKL come from the germline V gene. The CDR3 extends over 13 amino acids. V lost 0 bases to trimming and J lost 3 bases, with 4 bases between them.

The count of this clone is one. The chain uses TRBV6-6 and TRBJ2-7, with TRBD2 matching over 8 bases. This CDR3 contains 16 residues. With 0 bases clipped from V and 3 bases from J, the junction kept 7 bases outside the gene matches. CDR1 and CDR2 (germline): MNHNY, SVGAGI (reference sequence). CDR3 loop: CASSYSEGTRFYEQYF. CDR3 DNA sequence: TGTGCCAGCAGTTACTCGGAGGGGACTAGGTTCTACGAGCAGTACTTC.

As for this clone: The sample contains more than one DNA sequence encoding this CDR3. The V call is TRBV6-5, the J call TRBJ2-1; D remains unclear. V lost 0 bases to trimming and J lost 7 bases, with 7 bases between them. Germline CDR1 and CDR2: MNHEY and SVGAGI. This CDR3 region has 13 residues. CDR3 coding DNA: TGTGCCAGCAGTTACTCGAAAGGGAATGAGCAGTTCTTC. It codes for CASSYSKGNEQFF.

CDR3 residues: CASSFGIGIPDTQYF. For the CDR3, the DNA is TGTGCCAGCAGTTTCGGTATCGGGATCCCAGATACGCAGTATTTT. The V gene is TRBV28, the J gene TRBJ2-3; D perhaps matches TRBD2 (5 bases). With 3 bases removed from V and 4 bases from J, the gap between germline ends came to 14 bases. From germline, CDR1 is MDHEN and CDR2 SYDVKM. The CDR3 runs to 15 residues.

With respect to this clone: Different DNA sequences within this sample yield the same CDR3. The chain joins TRBV7-9 to TRBJ1-6; D not resolved. This CDR3 region has 13 residues. The germline gives CDR1 SEHNR, CDR2 FQNEAQ (reference sequence). The V gene lost 1 base and the J gene lost 10 bases, with 8 bases spanning the gap. Written as DNA, the CDR3 is TGTGCCAGCAGCTTAGTCTCGGGGTCACCCCTCCACTTT. Protein product: CASSLVSGSPLHF.

The chain combines TRBV2 with TRBJ2-5; D is unresolved. Trimming shortened V by 0 bases and J by 5 bases, and 7 bases separated the two germline ends. CDR1 and CDR2 (germline): SNHLY, FYNNEI. The CDR3 has 13 amino acids. CDR3 in DNA: TGTGCCAGCAGTGAAGCTTCCTGGGAGACCCAGTACTTC. It yields the protein CASSEASWETQYF.

This chain joins TRBV9 and TRBJ2-7, with 7 bases lining up with TRBD1. CDR1 and CDR2 (germline): SGDLS, YYNGEE. The trim removed 3 bases at V and 5 bases at J, leaving 8 bases unmatched. The CDR3 is made up of 14 amino acids. The CDR3 is CASSDHRGENEQYF. In nucleotides, the CDR3 is TGTGCCAGCAGCGACCACAGGGGTGAGAACGAGCAGTACTTC.

The V and J genes are TRBV4-1 and TRBJ1-1; 8 bases fit TRBD1. Germline values: CDR1 MGHRA, CDR2 YSYEKL. The ends lost 1 base at V and 4 bases at J; junction bases unmatched: 8. This CDR3 is built from 16 residues. The CDR3 loop reads CASSQGETGEGTEAFF. The DNA of the CDR3 is TGCGCCAGCAGCCAAGGGGAGACAGGGGAGGGCACTGAAGCTTTCTTT.

The chain joins TRBV7-9 to TRBJ1-2, with TRBD1 as a possible D gene (5 bases). V lost 1 base, J lost 0 bases, and 15 bases lay in between. Per germline, CDR1 SEHNR and CDR2 FQNEAQ (reference sequence). This CDR3 comprises 17 residues. CDR3 region: CASSLDGAGQPNYGYTF. CDR3 in DNA: TGTGCCAGCAGCTTAGATGGGGCAGGCCAGCCTAACTATGGCTACACCTTC. Filled out from reference TRBV7-9 and TRBJ1-2, the complete variable domain reads DTGVSQNPRHKITKRGQNVTFRCDPISEHNRLYWYRQTLGQGPEFLTYFQNEAQLEKSRLLSDRFSAERPKGSFSTLEIQRTEQGDSAMYLCASSLDGAGQPNYGYTFGSGTRLTVV.

V and J are TRBV7-9 and TRBJ2-1; 7 bases line up with TRBD1. CDR3 length equals 14 residues. The V and J ends lost 5 bases and 10 bases, in that order; junction bases with no gene match: 11. CDR1 is SEHNR, CDR2 FQNEAQ, per germline (reference sequence). The CDR3 loop reads CASSLLTGAGEQFF. CDR3 bases: TGTGCCAGCAGCCTCCTCACAGGGGCTGGGGAGCAGTTCTTC.

This chain connects TRBV5-6 to TRBJ2-5; possibly TRBD1 for D (6 bases). The J call may be faulty, since TRBJ2-7 better matches the DNA end. The CDR3 covers 16 residues. The V gene's germline CDR1 is SGHDT and CDR2 YYEEEE. The CDR3 region has the DNA TGTGCCAGCAGAAAAACAGGGTCTCTCGTTGGGTACGAGCAGTACTTC. It yields the protein CASRKTGSLVGYEQYF.

The V call is TRBV4-2, the J call TRBJ2-3; D unresolved. Germline values: CDR1 LGHNA, CDR2 YNFKEQ. Trimming pared 0 bases from V and 3 bases from J, leaving 13 bases between. There are 16 residues in the CDR3. The CDR3 DNA sequence: TGTGCCAGCAGCCAAGAAGTGGCCAGCGTTACAGATACGCAGTATTTT. Protein product: CASSQEVASVTDTQYF.

V usage is TRBV6-5 and J usage is TRBJ2-5; D remains unclear. Between the trimmed V and J ends, which lost 5 bases and 3 bases, there was a span of 10 bases. The CDR3 runs 13 residues. Germline lookup yields CDR1 MNHEY and CDR2 SVGAGI. This CDR3 is CASSPDNEETQYF. DNA for the CDR3: TGTGCCAGCAGTCCAGACAACGAAGAGACCCAGTACTTC.

The rearrangement uses TRBV27 and TRBJ2-1, with 12 bases identical to TRBD2. The ends lost 6 bases at V and 4 bases at J; junction bases unmatched: 4. The CDR3 is made up of 15 amino acids. Germline V gene lookup returns CDR1 MNHEY and CDR2 SMNVEV (reference sequence). CDR3 sequence reads: CASRDLAGGYNEQFF. CDR3 nucleotide sequence: TGTGCCAGCAGGGATCTAGCGGGAGGGTACAATGAGCAGTTCTTC.

The V call is TRBV2, the J call TRBJ2-7, with D possibly called TRBD1 or TRBD2 (5 bases each). Germline V gene data show CDR1 as SNHLY and CDR2 as FYNNEI. V was trimmed by 8 bases and J by 2 bases, leaving 13 bases between them. This CDR3 is built from 13 residues. The CDR3 bases are TGTGCCAGCCGTCGGGACGGTACCTACGAGCAGTACTTC. Its protein is CASRRDGTYEQYF.